This is a list of T cell receptor beta chains from one sample in a study of shared T cell receptors in the human thymus. Generated by immunoSEQ multiplex PCR, the TCRdb table keeps only in-frame clones and is missing some. The sample includes hundreds of thousands of clones, 87% seen only once; the top ten take under 0.01%. The data also belong to a second study, concerning human thymus T cells.

Sequencing input: thymocytes. The source is a boy under two years old with a congenital heart defect. Each CDR3 is given without its conserved first and last residue. D genes are given only for firm matches. Clone size is given for some rows only: seen once, a few or many times, or a class if the clone is expanded.

cdr3_length,v_call,d_call,j_call,clone_size,cdr3_aa
11,TRBV7-3,NA,TRBJ1-2,NA,ASSFNRVYGYT
13,TRBV6-1,TRBD1,TRBJ1-4,NA,ASSGTDRQNEKLF
12,TRBV14,TRBD2,TRBJ2-7,NA,ASSQDARAGGEY
12,TRBV2,NA,TRBJ1-6,NA,ASSGGPVNSPLH
13,TRBV6-1,NA,TRBJ1-3,once,ASSELVFSGNTIY
13,TRBV27,TRBD2,TRBJ2-1,NA,ASSPTSGDHNEQF
15,TRBV2,TRBD1,TRBJ2-7,NA,ASSFNEGQVYSYEQY
13,TRBV14,TRBD2,TRBJ2-7,NA,ASSQEPGGGFMQY
14,TRBV5-4,TRBD2,TRBJ2-7,NA,ASSLKTSGRVYEQY
14,TRBV7-2,TRBD1,TRBJ1-1,NA,ASSPTGDGRDTEAF
15,TRBV12-5,TRBD2,TRBJ2-5,NA,ASGYGLAGVVVETQY
21,TRBV2,TRBD2,TRBJ2-3,NA,ASSVSLNGVLAGEVSGTDTQY
16,TRBV11-2,TRBD2,TRBJ2-7,NA,ASSDDGFRPGGPIGQY
13,TRBV4-3,NA,TRBJ1-3,few,ASSQRSIRENTIY